This T cell receptor beta chain emerged from a study of human T cells and chemical hapten exposure. Study-wide background: Patients, mostly women, had alopecia areata, alopecia totalis or alopecia universalis.

TCRdb ran MiXCR on the RACE reads and lists one entry per CDR3 protein. The sample lists approximately 260,000 distinct CDR3 sequences, roughly 8% occurring once. V was cut by 1 base and J by 4 bases, with 9 bases left in between. The germline V gene has CDR1 SGHRS and CDR2 YFSETQ. The CDR3 has 14 amino acids. This clonotype appeared a few times. What it binds is not known. The time point is: pre-sensitization, week 0. Treatment given: therapeutic diphenylcyclopropenone sensitization with weekly scalp DPC. The drawing of blood occurred before each patch test was applied. General study results and limits: Those TCRs sitting above 1 in 1000 frequency stayed the same with DPC sensitization. Higher patch test scores went with higher counts of PT1 expanded TCRs.

The TCR sequence derives from a man younger than 30 with alopecia areata. Some clones in this sample may be carry-over from other donors' samples. Sequencing was performed on whole blood, taken in connection with sensitization to the hapten diphenylcyclopropenone (DPC). This rearrangement joins TRBV5-1 to TRBJ1-3; no clear D. CDR3 sequence: CASSLSPTGNTIYF. DNA of the CDR3: TGCGCCAGCAGCTTGAGTCCTACCGGAAACACCATATATTTT. The whole variable domain, remainder taken from reference TRBV5-1 and TRBJ1-3, is KAGVTQTPRYLIKTRGQQVTLSCSPISGHRSVSWYQQTPGQGLQFLFEYFSETQRNKGNFPGRFSGRQFSNSRSEMNVSTLELGDSALYLCASSLSPTGNTIYFGEGSWLTVV.